Below, 30 T cell receptor beta chains from the same sample are listed, as sequenced in a study of CD8 T cells in Susac syndrome. Random hexamers were used to reverse transcribe the RNA input (about 0.45 to 1 ug). TCRdb reprocessed the immunoSEQ multiplex PCR reads via MiXCR and lists one record per CDR3 protein. The data contain approximately 150,000 distinct CDR3 sequences, less than 95% of them singletons. Sequenced sample: CD4+ T cells from PBMCs. The receptors stem from a human donor in good health.

This clonotype was seen just once. The J gene is TRBJ1-4, the V gene TRBV27; weak D call: TRBD1 (6 bases). V dropped 8 bases and J dropped 1 base, with 8 bases sitting between them. The CDR3 consists of 13 residues. CDR1 and CDR2 from the germline V gene are MNHEY and SMNVEV (reference sequence). The CDR3 sequence: CASRGGTNEKLFF. CDR3 coding DNA: TGTGCCAGCCGAGGGGGAACTAATGAAAAACTGTTTTTT.

Remarks on this clonotype: One end of the junction fails to match germline, which may point to a read error. The V call is TRBV28, the J call TRBJ2-1, with D uncertain. CDR3 size: 13 residues. From germline, CDR1 is MDHEN and CDR2 SYDVKM. The CDR3 bases are TGTGCCAGCAGTTCCATCATTTTGGCCGAGCGGTTCTTC. Amino acid sequence: CASSSIILAERFF.

The V and J genes are TRBV18 and TRBJ2-3; 7 bases match TRBD2. The V segment lost 4 bases and the J segment 4 bases; nucleotides outside the gene matches: 11. The CDR3 totals 16 residues. Germline V gene sequence: CDR1 KGHSH, CDR2 LQKENI. CDR3 sequence reads: CASSLTGTSGADTQYF. In DNA, the CDR3 is TGTGCCAGCTCACTAACCGGGACCAGCGGGGCAGATACGCAGTATTTT.

The chain has TRBV27 and TRBJ2-6; 8 bases are shared with TRBD1. V lost 5 bases and J lost 1; bases outside the gene matches: 16. Germline-derived CDR1 and CDR2 are MNHEY and SMNVEV (reference sequence). CDR3 length: 20 residues. The CDR3 region is CASSVYRPGGKMSGANVLTF. The CDR3 region has the DNA TGTGCCAGCAGTGTTTACCGTCCAGGGGGCAAAATGTCTGGGGCCAACGTCCTGACTTTC.

The V call is TRBV2, the J call TRBJ2-2; 8 nucleotides align to TRBD1. This CDR3 comprises 13 residues. J lost 7 bases, V lost 5 bases, and 3 bases had no gene match. Germline V gene sequence: CDR1 SNHLY, CDR2 FYNNEI. The CDR3 DNA reads as TGTGCCAGCAGTCCCGGGACAGGCGGGGAGCTGTTTTTT. It encodes CASSPGTGGELFF.

The rearrangement links TRBV12-5 to TRBJ1-2; D is unresolved. The V gene lost 4 bases and the J gene lost 8 bases, with 14 bases spanning the gap. CDR1 and CDR2 (germline): LGHNT, FRNRAP. CDR3 size: 13 residues. In DNA form, the CDR3 reads TGTGCTAGTGGTTCAACCCAAGGTCCCGGCTACACCTTC. It is translated as CASGSTQGPGYTF.

This sequence joins TRBV19 and TRBJ2-1; no reliable D call. The CDR3 has 14 amino acids. Looked up from germline, CDR1 is LNHDA and CDR2 is SQIVND (reference sequence). The V end was cut by 3 bases, the J end by 7 bases, with 13 bases between. This CDR3 is CASSIGTLGNEQFF. The CDR3 DNA reads TGTGCCAGTAGTATCGGCACCCTAGGAAATGAGCAGTTCTTC.

The chain recombines TRBV20-1 with TRBJ1-5; the D gene is possibly TRBD1 (5 bases). The CDR3 extends over 13 amino acids. Germline V gene sequence: CDR1 DFQATT, CDR2 SNEGSKA (reference sequence). Trimming left V 4 bases short and J 3 bases short, with 10 bases between. The CDR3 sequence is CSAKQEANQPQHF. CDR3 in DNA: TGCAGTGCTAAACAGGAGGCCAATCAGCCCCAGCATTTT.

This chain connects TRBV24-1 to TRBJ2-2, with a tentative D call TRBD1 (5 bases). The CDR3 loop spans 15 amino acids. Germline V CDR1 and CDR2: KGHDR, SFDVKD. Trimming shortened V by 4 bases and J by 2 bases, and 10 bases separated the two germline ends. In nucleotides, the CDR3 is TGTGCCACCAGTGACCCCGGACATAACACCGGGGAGCTGTTTTTT. This codes for CATSDPGHNTGELFF.

The gene calls are TRBV20-1 and TRBJ2-7, with 10 nucleotides matching TRBD2. The CDR3 has 14 residues. CDR1 and CDR2 (germline): DFQATT, SNEGSKA (reference sequence). V gave up 5 bases and J gave up 4 bases; unmatched junction bases: 8. The chain's CDR3 is CSAPGLAGVYEQYF. The DNA of the CDR3 is TGCAGTGCTCCCGGCCTAGCGGGAGTGTACGAGCAGTACTTC.

The V gene is TRBV4-1, the J gene TRBJ2-1; no firm D call. Between the trimmed V and J ends, which lost 4 bases and 8 bases, there was a span of 6 bases. This CDR3 has 11 amino acids. Looked up from germline, CDR1 is MGHRA and CDR2 is YSYEKL. DNA for the CDR3: TGCGCCAGCAGCCTAAGGTATGAGCAGTTCTTC. This codes for CASSLRYEQFF.

This sequence joins TRBV28 and TRBJ1-2, with D perhaps matching TRBD1 (5 bases). Germline V gene lookup returns CDR1 MDHEN and CDR2 SYDVKM. The CDR3 is made up of 14 amino acids. The ends were cut back, 4 bases at V and 7 bases at J, with 16 bases in the middle. The CDR3 sequence: CASSSGPWLGGYTF. For the CDR3, the DNA is TGTGCCAGCAGTTCGGGGCCGTGGTTGGGTGGCTACACCTTC.

This chain uses TRBV6-2 or TRBV6-3 with TRBJ2-2, with D possibly matching TRBD2 (6 bases). CDR1 MNHEY and CDR2 SVGEGT come from the germline V gene. CDR3 size: 16 residues. The V and J ends lost 5 bases and 3 bases respectively, with 16 bases between them. The CDR3: CASSSSGGTDTGELFF. CDR3 sequence (DNA): TGTGCCAGCAGTAGTTCTGGCGGGACCGACACCGGGGAGCTGTTTTTT.

The V and J genes are TRBV12-5 and TRBJ2-5; 7 bases are shared with TRBD1. Germline V gene lookup returns CDR1 LGHNT and CDR2 FRNRAP. V lost 5 bases and J lost 4; bases outside the gene matches: 4. The CDR3 is made up of 13 amino acids. CDR3 in DNA: TGTGCTAGTGGTCAGGGGGAAATAGAGACCCAGTACTTC. This sequence encodes CASGQGEIETQYF.

This clonotype was recorded once. The J gene is TRBJ2-3, the V gene TRBV10-3; D gene unclear. The CDR3 covers 14 residues. Trimming removed 4 bases from V and 2 bases from J, with 10 bases in between. Looked up from germline, CDR1 is ENHRY and CDR2 is SYGVKD. CDR3 DNA: TGTGCCATCAGTGCAGACGGGCTCACAGATACGCAGTATTTT. Residues: CAISADGLTDTQYF.

The table lists this clonotype with a few counts. The rearrangement joins TRBV12-3 or TRBV12-4 to TRBJ1-5; no clear D. The CDR3 is made up of 14 amino acids. Trimming took 2 bases from V and 4 from J, leaving 9 bases between them. CDR3 bases: TGTGCCAGCAGTTTATCGGGGTCTAATCAGCCCCAGCATTTT. Its protein is CASSLSGSNQPQHF.

This clonotype was observed once. The V call is TRBV5-1, the J call TRBJ2-7, with TRBD1 identical over 7 bases. This CDR3 comprises 17 residues. Trimming took 0 bases from V and 2 from J; bases not matched to a gene: 11. The V gene's germline CDR1 is SGHRS and CDR2 YFSETQ. The CDR3 coding sequence is TGCGCCAGCAGCTTGGATCGGACAGGCGCCACCCCCTACGAGCAGTACTTC. Protein: CASSLDRTGATPYEQYF.

This rearrangement joins TRBV20-1 to TRBJ2-3, with D perhaps TRBD2 (6 bases). CDR1 DFQATT and CDR2 SNEGSKA come from the germline V gene (reference sequence). The CDR3 is 15 amino acids. V lost 1 base, J lost 2 bases, and 13 bases lay in between. The CDR3 DNA follows: TGCAGTGCTAGAGGGCGGGGCGGACCCACAGATACGCAGTATTTT. It encodes CSARGRGGPTDTQYF.

The gene calls are TRBV5-1 and TRBJ2-3; no clear D gene. The CDR3 loop spans 16 amino acids. The germline V gene has CDR1 SGHRS and CDR2 YFSETQ. The V end lost 2 bases, the J end lost 1 base, and 14 bases lay between the germline ends. The CDR3 spells CASSFFGDLRTDTQYF. The CDR3 nucleotides are TGCGCCAGCAGCTTCTTTGGCGACCTCCGCACAGATACGCAGTATTTT. Variable domain in full (rest from reference TRBV5-1 and TRBJ2-3): KAGVTQTPRYLIKTRGQQVTLSCSPISGHRSVSWYQQTPGQGLQFLFEYFSETQRNKGNFPGRFSGRQFSNSRSEMNVSTLELGDSALYLCASSFFGDLRTDTQYFGPGTRLTVL.

The chain employs TRBV15 and TRBJ2-2, with 9 positions matching TRBD2. The CDR3 extends over 17 amino acids. Per the germline V gene, CDR1 is LNHNV and CDR2 is YYDKDF (reference sequence). V lost 1 base, J lost 5 bases, and 8 bases stayed unmatched. The DNA for the CDR3 is TGTGCCACCAGCAGAGTTGGGCTAGCGGGAAGGACCGGGGAGCTGTTTTTT. This translates into CATSRVGLAGRTGELFF.

The chain employs TRBV5-1 and TRBJ2-7, with 10 bases identical to TRBD2. Germline V gene lookup returns CDR1 SGHRS and CDR2 YFSETQ. Unmatched junction bases numbered 7, after V lost 0 bases and J lost 4 bases. The length of the CDR3 is 16 residues. The CDR3: CASSLGASGSRYEQYF. Written as DNA, the CDR3 is TGCGCCAGCAGCTTGGGGGCTAGCGGGAGTCGGTACGAGCAGTACTTC.

The rearrangement uses TRBV3-1 and TRBJ2-7; D is possibly TRBD1 (7 bases). V was cut by 1 base and J by 5 bases, with 21 bases left in between. The CDR3 covers 17 residues. Germline CDR1 is LGHDT and CDR2 is YNNKEL (reference sequence). For the CDR3, the DNA is TGTGCCAGCAGCCAAGGAGGAGGGGGCGGGCTACCCCACGAGCAGTACTTC. Amino acids: CASSQGGGGGLPHEQYF.

The chain uses TRBV20-1 and TRBJ2-1; D perhaps matches TRBD2 (6 bases). The CDR3 length is 16 residues. Germline V gene sequence: CDR1 DFQATT, CDR2 SNEGSKA (reference sequence). The V end lost 4 bases, the J end lost 6 bases, and 22 bases lay between the germline ends. CDR3 bases: TGCAGTGCTAAGGTGTCGGGAGTGGATTTCTTCAATGAGCAGTTCTTC. Its translation: CSAKVSGVDFFNEQFF.

The chain employs TRBV18 and TRBJ1-1; TRBD1 matches 8 bases. Per germline, CDR1 KGHSH and CDR2 LQKENI. After removal of 5 bases from V and 0 bases from J, the junction contained 11 bases not matched to a gene. The CDR3 has 17 residues. CDR3 region: CASSAAGGTGMNTEAFF. In DNA, the CDR3 is TGTGCCAGCTCAGCGGCGGGGGGGACAGGCATGAACACTGAAGCTTTCTTT. The full variable domain, with the rest looked up from reference TRBV18 and TRBJ1-1, is NAGVMQNPRHLVRRRGQEARLRCSPMKGHSHVYWYRQLPEEGLKFMVYLQKENIIDESGMPKERFSAEFPKEGPSILRIQQVVRGDSAAYFCASSAAGGTGMNTEAFFGQGTRLTVV.

This clonotype is a singleton in its sample. The chain links TRBV5-1 to TRBJ2-7; D is ambiguous. The CDR3 sequence is 13 residues long. Germline V gene sequence: CDR1 SGHRS, CDR2 YFSETQ. V was shortened by 0 bases and J by 0 bases, with 4 bases between the two germline ends. The CDR3 region is CASSLDNSYEQYF. CDR3 coding DNA: TGCGCCAGCAGCTTGGATAACTCCTACGAGCAGTACTTC.

In its sample, this clonotype was seen once. The chain employs TRBV5-4 and TRBJ2-7; 8 bases are a match to TRBD1. With 2 bases clipped from V and 2 bases from J, the junction kept 12 bases outside the gene matches. The CDR3 consists of 17 residues. Looked up from germline, CDR1 is SGHNT and CDR2 is YYREEE (reference sequence). The CDR3 bases are TGTGCCAGCAGCTTTTCCACAGGGGGATCGAAAACCTACGAGCAGTACTTC. It specifies CASSFSTGGSKTYEQYF.

The V gene is TRBV20-1, the J gene TRBJ1-2; possible D gene TRBD1, 6 bases. CDR1 is DFQATT and CDR2 is SNEGSKA in the germline V gene (reference sequence). CDR3 length: 12 residues. CDR3 nucleotide sequence: TGCAAATCCAGGGGCGATGACTATGGCTACACCTTC. Residues: CKSRGDDYGYTF.

This chain links TRBV4-2 with TRBJ2-1; D unclear. This CDR3 has 15 residues. Germline CDR1 reads LGHNA; CDR2 reads YNFKEQ. V lost 1 base and J 8 bases, leaving 15 bases between the germline ends. CDR3 region: CASSQVNLRVDEQFF. CDR3 nucleotides: TGTGCCAGCAGCCAAGTGAACTTACGGGTTGATGAGCAGTTCTTC.

The chain links TRBV7-9 to TRBJ2-1; 8 bases are shared with TRBD1. From germline, CDR1 is SEHNR and CDR2 FQNEAQ (reference sequence). CDR3 length equals 15 residues. The V segment lost 5 bases and the J segment 7 bases; nucleotides outside the gene matches: 10. The CDR3 protein is CASSPGQGTTNEQFF. The CDR3 region has the DNA TGTGCCAGCAGCCCAGGACAGGGCACAACTAATGAGCAGTTCTTC. Full variable domain (remainder filled in from reference TRBV7-9 and TRBJ2-1): DTGVSQNPRHKITKRGQNVTFRCDPISEHNRLYWYRQTLGQGPEFLTYFQNEAQLEKSRLLSDRFSAERPKGSFSTLEIQRTEQGDSAMYLCASSPGQGTTNEQFFGPGTRLTVL.

This clonotype was found once. The V and J genes are TRBV7-9 and TRBJ2-1; 9 bases match TRBD1. CDR3 length: 15 residues. V lost 1 base and J lost 4; bases outside the gene matches: 2. Germline CDR1 is SEHNR and CDR2 is FQNEAQ (reference sequence). CDR3 nucleotides: TGTGCCAGCAGCTTAGGGGACAGGGAATACAATGAGCAGTTCTTC. It is translated as CASSLGDREYNEQFF.